This TCR beta chain was profiled in a study of T cells in Graves' hyperthyroidism and ophthalmopathy. General study findings and limits: A model built on 13 V-J features separated ophthalmopathy from stable hyperthyroidism. Blood also held most thyroid clonotypes expanded beyond 0.001.

From RNA transcripts, TCR beta CDR3 regions were amplified. The study used the HTBI primer set for a first-round RT-PCR of the TCR CDR3. MiXCR, applied by TCRdb to the multiplex PCR reads, yields one record per CDR3 protein. Of 500,000 to 650,000 distinct CDR3 sequences detected, more than 12% appear once; the ten largest clones hold around 12%. Each 10 ml fresh peripheral blood draw supplied the PBMCs. After removal of 7 bases from V and 7 bases from J, the junction contained 8 bases not matched to a gene. The germline V gene has CDR1 MNHNS and CDR2 SASEGT. The CDR3 is 15 amino acids. Concerning this clonotype itself: Its antigen is not known.

This clonotype was sampled from a woman between 50 and 59 years old with Graves' ophthalmopathy. This chain links TRBV6-1 with TRBJ1-4; TRBD1 aligns across 11 bases. Material: blood. The CDR3: CASTFRTGGVEKLFF. Written as DNA, the CDR3 is TGTGCCAGCACGTTCAGGACAGGGGGCGTTGAAAAACTGTTTTTT.